Reported below is one T cell receptor (beta chain). The data were obtained in a study of blood T cell repertoires in COVID-19. Across the study: Italy, Spain and the United States were the sources of the convalescent and acute COVID-19 samples. The cDNA or gDNA used as material had been derived from T cells, B-cell-depleted T cells, or PBMCs.

Under the authors' procedure: For nucleated cells, counts were estimated from reference gene primer amplification. Clones were read by immunoSEQ multiplex PCR, and TCRdb kept only the in-frame ones, dropping some. The V and J calls and clone size are taken from that table; D and trimming were inferred from the DNA. The profile shows 180,000 or so clones, almost 85% of them singletons. V was pared by 2 bases and J by 0 bases, with 12 bases between. Germline CDR1 reads MNHEY; CDR2 reads SMNVEV (reference sequence). The CDR3 totals 16 residues. The chain employs TRBV27 and TRBJ2-3; D gene ambiguous. Sequences were obtained from peripheral blood. The TCR originated in a human donor with acute or convalescent COVID-19. The donor label of this sample is uncertain. The CDR3 DNA reads TGTGCCAGCAGTTTAAGGTCTAGAACTAGCACAGATACGCAGTATTTT. Its protein is CASSLRSRTSTDTQYF.